Shown below are 14 T cell receptor beta chains from a single sample sequenced in a study of OX40 agonist ivuxolimab in advanced cancers. The repertoire was sequenced with immunoSEQ multiplex PCR; TCRdb's copy has only in-frame clones and lacks some. The profile shows some 40,000 clones, 60% to 85% of them singletons. The sample was CD4+ or CD8+ T cells sorted from blood, taken in a trial of the OX40 agonist ivuxolimab. These receptors were collected from an adult with an advanced solid tumor such as melanoma, head and neck, liver or kidney cancer.

The chain combines TRBV5-1 with TRBJ1-2, with TRBD1 matching over 8 bases. The germline CDR1 and CDR2 sequences are SGHRS and YFSETQ. The CDR3 covers 15 residues. With V trimmed by 3 bases and J by 5 bases, 9 bases remained unmatched. In nucleotides, the CDR3 is TGCGCCAGCAGCTACGGACAGGGAGTCGGGTATGGCTACACCTTC. Amino acids: CASSYGQGVGYGYTF.

The chain recombines TRBV6-6 with TRBJ1-1; unclear D gene. V lost 2 bases and J 11 bases, leaving 15 bases between the germline ends. Germline lookup yields CDR1 MNHNY and CDR2 SVGAGI (reference sequence). This CDR3 comprises 13 residues. The CDR3, as DNA: TGTGCCAGCAGTTACGGGGTCTACGGGGATGCTTTCTTT. It specifies CASSYGVYGDAFF.

The V and J genes are TRBV5-4 and TRBJ2-1, with 9 bases identical to TRBD2. Germline CDR1 and CDR2: SGHNT and YYREEE (reference sequence). The CDR3 is 12 amino acids. The V and J ends lost 4 bases and 12 bases, in that order; junction bases with no gene match: 5. The CDR3 spells CASSPREGVQFF. CDR3 nucleotide sequence: TGTGCCAGCAGCCCGCGGGAGGGGGTGCAGTTCTTC.

V is TRBV5-1 and J is TRBJ2-5; no clear D. The CDR3 has 13 residues. Germline loops: CDR1 SGHRS, CDR2 YFSETQ. V was pared by 1 base and J by 5 bases, with 9 bases between. For the CDR3, the DNA is TGCGCCAGCAGCTTGAAACCCGGGGAGACCCAGTACTTC. It encodes CASSLKPGETQYF.

The rearrangement links TRBV25-1 to TRBJ2-7; 7 bases agree with TRBD2. The CDR3 loop spans 15 amino acids. CDR1 is MGHDK, CDR2 SYGVNS, per germline. V was pared by 2 bases and J by 0 bases, with 4 bases of the junction left unmatched. Here the CDR3 DNA reads TGTGCCAGCAGTGAAATAGGGGACTACTCCTACGAGCAGTACTTC. It translates to CASSEIGDYSYEQYF.

The chain links TRBV30 to TRBJ2-7; 9 positions match TRBD1. Trimming removed 0 bases from V and 7 bases from J; junction bases left unmatched: 4. The CDR3 covers 13 residues. CDR1 is GTSNPN and CDR2 is SVGIG in the germline V gene (reference sequence). The CDR3 region is CAWSVGTGSEQYF. The CDR3 nucleotides read TGTGCCTGGAGTGTCGGGACAGGGAGTGAGCAGTACTTC.

The chain carries TRBV5-1 and TRBJ1-2; 9 nucleotides align to TRBD1. CDR1 and CDR2 (germline): SGHRS, YFSETQ. The V segment lost 4 bases and the J segment 8 bases; nucleotides outside the gene matches: 9. This CDR3 spans 14 amino acids. DNA for the CDR3: TGCGCCAGCAGCCCCACAGGGGGCGCCGACGGCTACACCTTC. Protein: CASSPTGGADGYTF. Full variable domain (outside the CDR3, taken from reference TRBV5-1 and TRBJ1-2): KAGVTQTPRYLIKTRGQQVTLSCSPISGHRSVSWYQQTPGQGLQFLFEYFSETQRNKGNFPGRFSGRQFSNSRSEMNVSTLELGDSALYLCASSPTGGADGYTFGSGTRLTVV.

The chain joins TRBV28 to TRBJ1-5, with D perhaps matching TRBD1 (5 bases). The germline V gene encodes CDR1 MDHEN and CDR2 SYDVKM. The length of the CDR3 is 15 residues. V lost 8 bases to trimming and J lost 1 base, with 15 bases between them. DNA for the CDR3: TGTGCCAGCGCCCCGGCCTCAGGGAGCAATCAGCCCCAGCATTTT. This encodes CASAPASGSNQPQHF.

This rearrangement joins TRBV30 to TRBJ1-6; D remains ambiguous. Germline CDR1 and CDR2: GTSNPN and SVGIG (reference sequence). Between the trimmed V and J ends, which lost 4 bases and 4 bases, there was a span of 8 bases. CDR3 size: 13 residues. The CDR3 region is CAWKVQYNSPLHF. The CDR3 nucleotides are TGTGCCTGGAAGGTTCAGTATAATTCACCCCTCCACTTT. The variable domain in full, with the rest retrieved from reference TRBV30 and TRBJ1-6, is SQTIHQWPATLVQPVGSPLSLECTVEGTSNPNLYWYRQAAGRGLQLLFYSVGIGQISSEVPQNLSASRPQDRQFILSSKKLLLSDSGFYLCAWKVQYNSPLHFGNGTRLTVT.

V and J are TRBV6-5 and TRBJ2-5, with D perhaps matching TRBD2 (6 bases). The CDR3 has 13 residues. The ends were cut back, 6 bases at V and 4 bases at J, with 12 bases in the middle. In germline, CDR1 is MNHEY, CDR2 SVGAGI. The CDR3 DNA reads TGTGCCAGCAGCAGAGCGGGCTCAGAGACCCAGTACTTC. It translates to CASSRAGSETQYF.

CDR3 sequence (DNA): TGTGCCAGCAGACCGACAGGCCGCTACGAGCAGTACTTC. This codes for CASRPTGRYEQYF. The chain carries TRBV28 and TRBJ2-7; perhaps TRBD1 as D (6 bases). The CDR3 contains 13 residues. Trimming left V 6 bases short and J 3 bases short, with 12 bases between. Per the germline V gene, CDR1 is MDHEN and CDR2 is SYDVKM.

The genes are TRBV7-8 and TRBJ1-2; tentatively, D is TRBD1 (6 bases). The germline CDR1 and CDR2 sequences are SGHVS and FQNEAQ. Trimming removed 1 base at V and 4 bases at J, with 13 bases between. The CDR3 runs 15 residues. The chain's CDR3 is CASSLDPGGAYGYTF. The CDR3 nucleotides read TGTGCCAGCAGCTTAGACCCGGGGGGCGCCTATGGCTACACCTTC.

The chain recombines TRBV18 with TRBJ2-3, with D maybe TRBD2 (6 bases). V gave up 1 base and J gave up 5 bases, with 7 bases separating them. The germline V gene has CDR1 KGHSH and CDR2 LQKENI. The length of the CDR3 is 13 residues. The DNA for the CDR3 is TGTGCCAGCTCACCACTTAGCGGAGATACGCAGTATTTT. Amino acids: CASSPLSGDTQYF.

This clone showed up just a few times. The V and J genes are TRBV30 and TRBJ1-5; a possible D gene is TRBD1 (5 bases). Germline V gene lookup returns CDR1 GTSNPN and CDR2 SVGIG (reference sequence). The CDR3 length is 14 residues. Trimming removed 2 bases at V and 7 bases at J, with 15 bases between. The CDR3 region has the DNA TGTGCCTGGAGTAGAAGGGACCTCATCCAGCCCCAGCATTTT. Translation: CAWSRRDLIQPQHF.